The TCR beta chain described here comes from a study of cytomegalovirus exposure and HLA in healthy donors (dated by TCRdb to the late 2010s). For the wider study: According to an earlier analysis of around 600 of the donors, about 180 million T cells yielded 95 million to 140 million unique TCR beta sequences and more than 250 Gb of sequence data. Approximately 310 gigabases of sequencing data and 91 million or so unique TCR sequences made up an early release that covered under 750 HLA-typed donors. Of the approximately 400 genotyped donors, less than 90% were placed in the genetic ancestry cluster associated with self-reported Caucasian donors. The aim of the study was to test whether cataloging public T cell receptors could identify signatures of past pathogen exposure. The study used immunosequencing to profile the T cell repertoires of around 600 subjects and linked those repertoires to cytomegalovirus serostatus. A separate validation cohort of approximately 120 different subjects was used in addition to the roughly 670-subject first cohort. To predict cytomegalovirus infection status, the study brought together high-throughput TCR immunosequencing, statistical association of individual TCRs with disease status, and machine learning. To study patterns of TCR occurrence, a later analysis re-analyzed previously published TCR beta repertoires from more than 550 donors and added high-resolution HLA genotyping. In the later analysis, no new phenotypic data were used to find candidate immune exposures; instead, reliance was placed on TCR beta sequences and their occurrence across donors. An earlier analysis of approximately 580 of the donors used high-throughput TCR beta sequencing to judge whether each TCR beta V gene segment behaved as functional or pseudogenic. Donor age, sex, ethnicity and CMV serostatus were compiled alongside the repertoire data. In a later genetic analysis, genome-wide SNP genotypes for 398 of the 666 donors were used, and that subset was treated as a discovery cohort. Every discovery cohort repertoire had been produced on one sequencing platform. HLA typing included class I and class II loci at four-digit resolution. The number of typed donors differed by locus: about 629-640 for A, B, C, DRB1 and DQB1; 500 to 550 for DQA1; 606 for DPA1; and about 450 for DPB1. Roughly 5 DR-DQ haplotypes were treated as single units for association and clustering because of strong linkage in the cohort. Among about 410 genotyped donors of the cohort, an average of about 220,000 unique TCR beta nucleotide sequences was sequenced per donor, of which about 20% were non-productive. Study-level results and caveats: In a later analysis, HLA-associated TCR beta chains were found to be more clonally expanded and to have lower generation probabilities than equally common non-associated chains. A cluster of highly shared sequence variants was judged likely to represent a technical artifact of the sequencing pipeline. The study gave a list of under 200 TCR beta chains associated with cytomegalovirus. HLA typing was unavailable for some donors at each locus, so association tests used only the typed subset. Presence/absence analyses assumed roughly uniform sequencing depth across donors, an assumption that may not hold. A later analysis found that most CMV-associated TCR beta chains appeared HLA-restricted, with HLA associations seemingly driven largely by CMV exposure. Assigning TCR associations to individual alleles was difficult when HLA alleles, especially DR and DQ, strongly co-occurred. In both the original and validation cohorts, the classifier was reported to diagnose cytomegalovirus status with high specificity and sensitivity. According to a later analysis, parvovirus B19, influenza, CMV and Epstein-Barr virus appeared linked to several top co-occurrence clusters. A later analysis associated some 17,000 TCR beta sequences with specific HLA alleles at a false discovery rate of 0.05. For the cohort, immune exposure information was limited to CMV serostatus. The cohort was sequenced for TCR beta chains only, and without alpha or paired-chain data the features that could be detected were limited. It was suggested by the authors that the approach could potentially be generalized to other disease states and immunological phenotypes. In a later analysis, TCR association rates were found to vary across HLA loci, with the most associated TCRs seen for DRB1 alleles and the fewest for HLA-C alleles. Because counts were too low, seventeen rarely observed V segments, including chromosome 9 orphons, were left out of the earlier analysis of 587 of the donors. While some public TCRs were present in many individuals, most TCR sequences turned up only very rarely across donors. Linkage disequilibrium might explain the correlated functional status among segregating V segments, but an unknown experimental factor could not be ruled out. An association between a missense DCLRE1C variant and V-gene and J-gene trimming of TCR beta chains was found in a later genetic analysis and replicated in an independent cohort. Compared with the approximately 710-donor mean, donors in an Asian-associated ancestry cluster had fewer N-insertions in productive TCRs, according to a later genetic analysis. In an earlier analysis of approximately 590 of the donors, most TCR beta V segments appeared in productive rearrangements about 90% or about 30% of the time, broadly matching IMGT annotations. A further reported finding was that TCR beta sequences accurately predicted the HLA-A and HLA-B alleles for most subjects in the first cohort. In vitro tests confirmed that a few of the cytomegalovirus-associated TCR beta chains recognize cytomegalovirus antigens. Because the 87-base-pair reads could not distinguish some IMGT-functional V segments, including TRBV6-2 and TRBV6-3, those segments were excluded.

The CDR3 holds 17 amino acids from the cysteine to the phenylalanine. The sequence is cut down to CDR3 DNA, 51 bases in frame from base 1. Sequences MNHEY (CDR1) and SMNVEV (CDR2) are obtained from the germline V gene (reference sequence). V lost 2 bases and J lost 7 bases, and the count of bases not matched to a germline gene is 11. Library preparation used the immunoSEQ multiplex PCR assay. For the multiplex PCR, a mixture combining 60 forward primers for TCR Vbeta segments and 13 reverse primers for TCR Jbeta segments was used. The CDR3 region of rearranged TCR beta genes was amplified from genomic DNA with a multiplex PCR assay. Amplified TCR beta libraries were sequenced as 87-base-pair reads on the Illumina HiSeq System. The authors' pipeline ran thus. A later analysis tallied roughly 80 million unique TCR beta chains across the approximately 670 repertoires, and about 10 million of those chains were shared by two or more donors. A nearest-neighbor algorithm error-corrected the raw reads and collapsed the reads into unique sequences, merging closely related sequences to remove PCR and sequencing errors. V, D and J gene segments were assigned by aligning CDR3 sequences to IMGT reference sequences. For a sequence to be retained, a match of at least six nucleotides to both a V gene segment and a J gene segment was required. Rearrangements were called productive when the CDR3 lacked stop codons and stayed in frame with V and J; all others were non-productive. Following IMGT convention, CDR3 was defined as the stretch from the second conserved V-encoded cysteine up to the conserved J-encoded phenylalanine. Sequences without an unambiguous match to a single V gene segment were excluded from the earlier analysis of a few hundred of the donors. In an earlier analysis of several hundred of the donors, V segments were called functional above 56.7% productive rearrangements and were called segregating when the between-donor standard deviation exceeded 5%. To diagnose cytomegalovirus status from the catalog of TCR beta chain sequences, a statistical classification framework was built. In a later analysis, V and J genes were assigned by comparing TCR nucleotide sequences against IMGT/GENE-DB human TR gene sequences. Using the TCRdist pipeline, a later analysis assigned CDR3 sequences along with most-parsimonious VDJ recombination scenarios. A later analysis defined each TCR beta chain by its CDR3 amino acid sequence plus V-gene family, and excluded reads lacking a unique V-gene family. In a later analysis, around 650 highly shared, low-generation-probability nucleotide sequences were removed to address suspected cross-contamination and a sequencing artifact. For each public chain, a later analysis derived a clonal expansion index from normalized ranks of inferred template counts within each repertoire. In a later analysis, generation probabilities were computed with a VDJ recombination model fitted to out-of-frame rearrangements, and the resulting probabilities were checked against IGoR. A later analysis scored TCR-TCR, TCR-HLA and TCR-CMV co-occurrence with hypergeometric tests, applying a repertoire-size bias correction to TCR pairs. A later analysis estimated false discovery rates by permuting HLA or CMV assignments 20 times. A later analysis grouped co-occurring TCRs with DBSCAN, adding TCRdist sequence similarity when clustering within HLA-allele-positive subsets. Repertoires with fewer than 30,000 or more than 120,000 public chains were left out of co-occurrence clustering, as were a few repertoires with anomalous nucleotide sharing. TCRdb re-hosts the immuneACCESS table, in-frame sequences only. Its copies lack some clones; in the studies checked, an unresolved V gene accounts for under half of them, and the cause for the rest is not known. V and J calls and clone size are those listed in that table; D and trimming were worked out from the DNA. The sample table includes around 70,000 clones. Of the sample, about 0.83% is held by the ten largest clones.

Comments on this clone: Its cognate antigen has yet to be identified.

The cohort was made up of 666 healthy bone marrow donors. Cohort members were all nominally healthy when sampled, although unrecorded immune exposures were likely present. The donor was CMV seronegative and was included in the group of over 300 seronegative cohort members. A peripheral blood sample was provided by each donor, and peripheral blood mononuclear cells were used for TCR beta sequencing. Genomic DNA was extracted from the blood cell samples with the Qiagen DNeasy Blood Extraction Kit. This receptor was obtained from a boy younger than 18 in good health and CMV-seronegative. The material sequenced was PBMCs. The chain was built from TRBV27 and TRBJ2-2, and TRBD1 matches 9 of the central bases. The CDR3 amino acid sequence is: CASSLTGQGLIGGELFF. The sequence in DNA is TGTGCCAGCAGTTTAACTGGACAGGGGTTGATTGGCGGGGAGCTGTTTTTT.